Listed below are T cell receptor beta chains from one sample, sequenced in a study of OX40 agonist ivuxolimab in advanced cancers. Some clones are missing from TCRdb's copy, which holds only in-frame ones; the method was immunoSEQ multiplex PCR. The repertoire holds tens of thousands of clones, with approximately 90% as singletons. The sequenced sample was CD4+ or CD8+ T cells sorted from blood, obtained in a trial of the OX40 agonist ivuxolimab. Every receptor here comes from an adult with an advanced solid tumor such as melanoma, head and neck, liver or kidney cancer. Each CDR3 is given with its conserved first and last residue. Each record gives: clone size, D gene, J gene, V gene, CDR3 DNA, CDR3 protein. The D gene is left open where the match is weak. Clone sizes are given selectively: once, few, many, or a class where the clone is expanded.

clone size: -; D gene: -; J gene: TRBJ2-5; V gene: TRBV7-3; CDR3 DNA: TGTGCCAGCAGCACCGGGCGGGGTCCCGCAGAGACCCAGTACTTC; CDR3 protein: CASSTGRGPAETQYF
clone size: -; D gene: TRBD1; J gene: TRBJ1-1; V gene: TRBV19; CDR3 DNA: TGTGCCAGTAGTGTTTCCAGGGGGGGCACTGAAGCTTTCTTT; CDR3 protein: CASSVSRGGTEAFF
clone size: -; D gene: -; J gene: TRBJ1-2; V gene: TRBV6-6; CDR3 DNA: TGTGCCAGCAGTTACGGGGACATGGGCGGCTACACCTTC; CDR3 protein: CASSYGDMGGYTF
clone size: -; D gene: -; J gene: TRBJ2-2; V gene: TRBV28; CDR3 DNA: TGTGCCAGCAGCAAATCCGGGACACTCAACACCGGGGAGCTGTTTTTT; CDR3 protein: CASSKSGTLNTGELFF
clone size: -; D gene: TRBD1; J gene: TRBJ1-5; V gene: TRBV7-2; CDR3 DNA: TGTGCCAGCAGCTTATATTCTTCGAGACAGGGATTCAATCAGCCCCAGCATTTT; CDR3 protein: CASSLYSSRQGFNQPQHF
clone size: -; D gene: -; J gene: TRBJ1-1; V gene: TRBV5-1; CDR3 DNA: TGCGCCAGCAGCTCACAGGGTGTGGACACTGAAGCTTTCTTT; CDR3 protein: CASSSQGVDTEAFF
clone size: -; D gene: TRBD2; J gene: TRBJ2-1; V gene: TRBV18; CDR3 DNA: TGTGCCAGCTCATCCTCAGGACTAGCGGGGGGTGAGCAGTTCTTC; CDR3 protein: CASSSSGLAGGEQFF
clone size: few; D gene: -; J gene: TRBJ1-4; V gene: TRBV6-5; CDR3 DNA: TGTGCCAGCAGTTACTCGCGGCAGGGAGAAAAACTGTTTTTT; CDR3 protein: CASSYSRQGEKLFF
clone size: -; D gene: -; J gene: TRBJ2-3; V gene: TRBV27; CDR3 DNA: TGTGCCAGCAGTTTATCCTCGTCCACAGATACGCAGTATTTT; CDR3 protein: CASSLSSSTDTQYF
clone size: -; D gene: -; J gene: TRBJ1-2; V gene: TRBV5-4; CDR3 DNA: TGTGCCAGCAGTTCCTCGTCGGGCTACACCTTC; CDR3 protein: CASSSSSGYTF
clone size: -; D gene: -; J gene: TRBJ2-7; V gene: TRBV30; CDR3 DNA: TGTGCCTGGAGTCCGGGCCAAACCTACGAGCAGTACTTC; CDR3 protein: CAWSPGQTYEQYF
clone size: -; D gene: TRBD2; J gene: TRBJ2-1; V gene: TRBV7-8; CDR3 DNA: TGTGCCAGCAGCTTAGTCCGAGCGGGAGGATACAATGAGCAGTTCTTC; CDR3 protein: CASSLVRAGGYNEQFF
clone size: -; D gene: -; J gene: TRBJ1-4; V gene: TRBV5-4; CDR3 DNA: TGTGCCAGCAGCTTGGCCGGGACATCAACTAATGAAAAACTGTTTTTT; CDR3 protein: CASSLAGTSTNEKLFF
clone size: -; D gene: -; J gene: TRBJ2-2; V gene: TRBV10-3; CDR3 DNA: TGTGCCATCAGTGAAAAGAGGCCGGTCAACACCGGGGAGCTGTTTTTT; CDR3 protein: CAISEKRPVNTGELFF
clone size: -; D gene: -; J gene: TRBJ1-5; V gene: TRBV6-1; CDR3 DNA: TGTGCCAGCAGTGAATGGTCGGGACGCTTTCTTGGCAATCAGCCCCAGCATTTT; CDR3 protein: CASSEWSGRFLGNQPQHF
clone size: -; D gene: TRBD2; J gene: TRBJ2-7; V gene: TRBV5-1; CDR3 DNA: TGCGCCAGCAGCATCGGGACTAGTGGCGAGCAGTACTTC; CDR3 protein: CASSIGTSGEQYF
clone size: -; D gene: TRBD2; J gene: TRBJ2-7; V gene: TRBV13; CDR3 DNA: TGTGCCAGCAGCAGGAGATACGGGAGGAGGTCCTACGAGCAGTACTTC; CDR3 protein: CASSRRYGRRSYEQYF
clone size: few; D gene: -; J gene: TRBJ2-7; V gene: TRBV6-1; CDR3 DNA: TGTGCCAGCACGAAGACGACAGCTGAGCAGTACTTC; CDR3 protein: CASTKTTAEQYF
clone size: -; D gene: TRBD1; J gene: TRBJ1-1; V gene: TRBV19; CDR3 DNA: TGTGCCACCAGGACAGGGACTGAAGCTTTCTTT; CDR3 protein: CATRTGTEAFF
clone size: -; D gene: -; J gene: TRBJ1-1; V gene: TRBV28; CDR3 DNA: TGTGCCAGCAGTTTGGGGGAGTTCACTGAAGCTTTCTTT; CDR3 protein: CASSLGEFTEAFF
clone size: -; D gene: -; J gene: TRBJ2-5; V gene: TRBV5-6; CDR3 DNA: TGTGCCAGCAGCTTGGCCGGGGTGGGGACCCAGTACTTC; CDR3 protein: CASSLAGVGTQYF
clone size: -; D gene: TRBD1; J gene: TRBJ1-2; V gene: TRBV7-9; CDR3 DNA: TGTGCCAGCAGCTTAAGGGGACAGGGGTGGGGCTACACCTTC; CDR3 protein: CASSLRGQGWGYTF
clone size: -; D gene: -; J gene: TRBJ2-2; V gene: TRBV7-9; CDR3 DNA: TGTGCCAGCAGCACGGGGGCCGGGAACACCGGGGAGCTGTTTTTT; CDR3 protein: CASSTGAGNTGELFF
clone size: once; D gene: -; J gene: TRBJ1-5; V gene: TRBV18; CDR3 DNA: TGTGCCAGCTCACCAACCACCAGCCAGCCCCAGCATTTT; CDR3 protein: CASSPTTSQPQHF
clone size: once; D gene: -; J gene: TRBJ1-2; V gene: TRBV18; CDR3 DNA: TGTGCCAGCTCACCACAAGTGTCAAACTATGGCTACACCTTC; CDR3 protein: CASSPQVSNYGYTF
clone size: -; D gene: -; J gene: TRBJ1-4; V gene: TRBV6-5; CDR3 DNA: TGTGCCAGCAGCCCCCGACAGGATTCGCGAAAACTGTTTTTT; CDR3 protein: CASSPRQDSRKLFF
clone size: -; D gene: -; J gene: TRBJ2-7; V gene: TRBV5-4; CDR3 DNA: TGTGCCAGCAGCTCCCAGGGGGGAGGCTTTTACGAGCAGTACTTC; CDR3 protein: CASSSQGGGFYEQYF
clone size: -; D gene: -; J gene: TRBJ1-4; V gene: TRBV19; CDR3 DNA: TGTGCCAGTAGTATTAACGGCAGGGGCATCGGTGAAAAACTGTTTTTT; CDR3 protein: CASSINGRGIGEKLFF
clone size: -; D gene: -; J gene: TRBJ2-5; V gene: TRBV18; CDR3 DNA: TGTGCCAGCTCACCCGCCCAAGAGACCCAGTACTTC; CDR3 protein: CASSPAQETQYF
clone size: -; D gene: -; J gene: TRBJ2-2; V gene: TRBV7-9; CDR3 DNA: TGTGCCAGCAGCTTTTATCTTGGGCATACGAACACCGGGGAGCTGTTTTTT; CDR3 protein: CASSFYLGHTNTGELFF
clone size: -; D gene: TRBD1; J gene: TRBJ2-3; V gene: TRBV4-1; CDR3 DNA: TGCGCCAGCAGCCAGACCGGGACAGGGCAATCAGATACGCAGTATTTT; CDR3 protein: CASSQTGTGQSDTQYF
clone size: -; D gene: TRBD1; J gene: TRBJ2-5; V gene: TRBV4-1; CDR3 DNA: TGCGCCAGCAGCCTCGGGACAGGGGGCAAAGAGACCCAGTACTTC; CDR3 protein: CASSLGTGGKETQYF
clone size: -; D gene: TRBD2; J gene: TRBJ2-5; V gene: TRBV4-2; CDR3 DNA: TGTGCCAGCAGCCAAGAGACGGGACTAGCGGGGGAGACCCAGTACTTC; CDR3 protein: CASSQETGLAGETQYF
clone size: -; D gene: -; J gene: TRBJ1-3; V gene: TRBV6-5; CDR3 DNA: TGTGCCAGCAGTTACTCGTCCGTGGGGGGAAACACCATATATTTT; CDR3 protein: CASSYSSVGGNTIYF
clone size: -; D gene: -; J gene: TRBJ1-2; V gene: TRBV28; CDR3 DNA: TGTGCCAGCAGGATCGGACCTACTAACTATGGCTACACCTTC; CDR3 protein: CASRIGPTNYGYTF
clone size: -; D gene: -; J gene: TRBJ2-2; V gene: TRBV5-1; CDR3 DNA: TGCGCCAGCAGCTTAGGTTATGCGGGTTCGTCCACCGGGGAGCTGTTTTTT; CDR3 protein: CASSLGYAGSSTGELFF
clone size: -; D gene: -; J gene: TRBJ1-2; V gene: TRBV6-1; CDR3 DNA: TGTGCCAGCAGTGAAGGCATGGGTACCTATGGCTACACCTTC; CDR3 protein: CASSEGMGTYGYTF
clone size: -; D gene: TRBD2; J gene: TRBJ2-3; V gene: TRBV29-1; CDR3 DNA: TGCAGCGCTAATGGACGGGAGGTGGGCACAGATACGCAGTATTTT; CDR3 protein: CSANGREVGTDTQYF
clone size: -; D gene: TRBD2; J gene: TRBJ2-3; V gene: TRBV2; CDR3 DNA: TGTGCCAGCAGGGGGGCGGGAGGACGCACAGATACGCAGTATTTT; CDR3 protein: CASRGAGGRTDTQYF
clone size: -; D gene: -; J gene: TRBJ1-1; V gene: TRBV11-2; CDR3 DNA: TGTGCCAGCAGCCCCTGGGAAAGCGAAGCTTTCTTT; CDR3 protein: CASSPWESEAFF
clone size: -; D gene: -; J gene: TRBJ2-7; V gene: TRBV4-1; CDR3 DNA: TGCGCCAGCAGCCAAGATTGGGGTTACGAGCAGTACTTC; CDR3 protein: CASSQDWGYEQYF
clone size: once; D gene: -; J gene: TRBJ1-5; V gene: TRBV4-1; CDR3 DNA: TGCGCCAGCAGCCAAGATCACTGGACGGGGGCGAGCAATCAGCCCCAGCATTTT; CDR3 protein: CASSQDHWTGASNQPQHF
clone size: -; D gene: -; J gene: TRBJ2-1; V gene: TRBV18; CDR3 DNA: TGTGCCAGCTCAAGCGCGGGGGCTGGAGTGGTCTACAATGAGCAGTTCTTC; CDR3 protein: CASSSAGAGVVYNEQFF
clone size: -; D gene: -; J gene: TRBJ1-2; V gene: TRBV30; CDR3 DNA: TGTGCCTGGAGGATAGTCCCGGACCTCTATGGCTACACCTTC; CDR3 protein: CAWRIVPDLYGYTF
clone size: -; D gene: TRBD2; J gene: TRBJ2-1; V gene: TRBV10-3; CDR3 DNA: TGTGCCATCAGTGATAAGGGACTAGCGTCGGATGAGCAGTTCTTC; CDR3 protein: CAISDKGLASDEQFF
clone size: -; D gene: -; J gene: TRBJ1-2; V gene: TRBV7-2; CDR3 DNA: TGTGCCAGCAGATACAGCCACGGGGCTGGCTATGGCTACACCTTC; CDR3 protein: CASRYSHGAGYGYTF
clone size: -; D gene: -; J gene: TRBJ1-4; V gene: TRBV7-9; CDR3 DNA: TGTGCCAGCAGCTTAGCGGAGGCAGCAGAAAAACTGTTTTTT; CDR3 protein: CASSLAEAAEKLFF
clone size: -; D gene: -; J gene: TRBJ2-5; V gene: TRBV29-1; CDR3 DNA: TGCAGCGTTGGGCAGGGGCAGGGGGAGACCCAGTACTTC; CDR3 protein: CSVGQGQGETQYF
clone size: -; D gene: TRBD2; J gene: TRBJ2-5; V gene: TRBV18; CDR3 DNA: TGTGCCAGCACCACGTGGGGGAGGGCGGGGAAAGAGACCCAGTACTTC; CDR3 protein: CASTTWGRAGKETQYF
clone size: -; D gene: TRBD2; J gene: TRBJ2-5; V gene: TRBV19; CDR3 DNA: TGTGCCAGTAGCTTAGCGGGAGGCAAAGAGACCCAGTACTTC; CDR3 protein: CASSLAGGKETQYF
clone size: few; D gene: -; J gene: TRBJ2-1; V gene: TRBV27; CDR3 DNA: TGTGCCAGCAGTTCCGGGACCCTACACGTCGGTGAGCAGTTCTTC; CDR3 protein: CASSSGTLHVGEQFF
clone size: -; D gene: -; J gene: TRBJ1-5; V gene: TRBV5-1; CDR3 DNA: TGCGCCAGCAGTTTCGACGGGGACAATCAGCCCCAGCATTTT; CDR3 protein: CASSFDGDNQPQHF
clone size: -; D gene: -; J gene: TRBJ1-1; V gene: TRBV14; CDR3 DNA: TGTGCCAGCAGCCCAGGAGGAGGCGGGGCTTTCTTT; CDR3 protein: CASSPGGGGAFF
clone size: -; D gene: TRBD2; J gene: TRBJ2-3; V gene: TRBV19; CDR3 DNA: TGTGCCAGTAGTCCGGGACTAGCGGGGCCGGGGGTCGATACGCAGTATTTT; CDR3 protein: CASSPGLAGPGVDTQYF